Below, 23 T cell receptor beta chains from the same sample are listed, as sequenced in a study of human T cells and chemical hapten exposure. TCRdb redid the calling of the RACE reads with MiXCR, one entry per CDR3 protein. This sample has 330,000 or so distinct CDR3 sequences, with nearly 6.5% found just once. Noted time point: patch test 2, 6 weeks after DPC sensitization. Described treatment: therapeutic diphenylcyclopropenone sensitization with weekly scalp DPC. The starting material was whole blood, obtained in connection with sensitization to the hapten diphenylcyclopropenone (DPC). The receptors here all came from a woman between 18 and 30 years old with alopecia areata. Some clones in this sample may be carry-over from other donors' samples.

This clonotype was seen a handful of times. In DNA, the CDR3 is TGTGCCAGCAGTTCCGGACAGGCCCATGAAAAACTGTTTTTT. Protein: CASSSGQAHEKLFF. The chain has TRBV28 and TRBJ1-4; TRBD1 matches at 7 bases. Losses at the gene ends were 4 bases for V and 6 bases for J; bases not matched to a gene: 5. This CDR3 is built from 14 residues. Germline V gene lookup returns CDR1 MDHEN and CDR2 SYDVKM. Drawing the rest from reference TRBV28 and TRBJ1-4, the complete variable domain is DVKVTQSSRYLVKRTGEKVFLECVQDMDHENMFWYRQDPGLGLRLIYFSYDVKMKEKGDIPEGYSVSREKKERFSLILESASTNQTSMYLCASSSGQAHEKLFFGSGTQLSVL.

The table lists this clonotype with a few counts. The chain joins TRBV6-2 or TRBV6-3 to TRBJ1-2, with D hard to call. Germline CDR1 is MNHEY and CDR2 is SVGEGT. Trimming took off 8 bases at V and 6 bases at J, with 22 bases between the two ends. The CDR3 length is 15 residues. CDR3 residues: CASFPLPVVFDGYTF. The CDR3 DNA reads as TGTGCCAGCTTCCCACTCCCGGTCGTTTTTGATGGCTACACCTTC.

The chain has TRBV4-3 and TRBJ2-4; D gene unclear. V lost 1 base, J lost 2 bases, and 12 bases lay in between. CDR1 and CDR2 from the germline V gene are LGHNA and YSLEER. The CDR3 totals 16 residues. CDR3 residues: CASSQVPQVTKNIQYF. The CDR3 DNA follows: TGCGCCAGCAGCCAAGTACCCCAGGTGACCAAAAACATTCAGTACTTC.

The rearrangement links TRBV2 to TRBJ2-4; 7 bases are shared with TRBD2. V was pared by 7 bases and J by 9 bases, with 9 bases of the junction left unmatched. CDR1 and CDR2 (germline): SNHLY, FYNNEI. The CDR3 sequence is 13 residues long. CDR3 bases: TGTGCCAGCAAGGGAGCGGGGCTAGGCATTCAGTACTTC. It yields the protein CASKGAGLGIQYF.

This clonotype was detected only a few times. The chain links TRBV7-8 to TRBJ2-1; perhaps TRBD2 as D (5 bases). Trimming took 5 bases from V and 5 from J, leaving 19 bases between them. Looked up from germline, CDR1 is SGHVS and CDR2 is FQNEAQ. This CDR3 is built from 16 residues. The CDR3 DNA reads as TGTGCCAGCAGCCCCCAGGATCAAGCGGAGAACAATGAGCAGTTCTTC. Its protein is CASSPQDQAENNEQFF.

The chain recombines TRBV15 with TRBJ2-2; the D gene is possibly TRBD2 (6 bases). The CDR3 covers 13 residues. The V end lost 3 bases, the J end lost 5 bases, and 7 bases lay between the germline ends. Per germline, CDR1 LNHNV and CDR2 YYDKDF (reference sequence). The CDR3 DNA reads TGTGCCACCAGCAGCCGGGGGACCGGGGAGCTGTTTTTT. Protein sequence: CATSSRGTGELFF.

CDR3 protein: CASSIGESQFF. Here the CDR3 DNA reads TGTGCCAGCAGCATTGGAGAAAGTCAGTTCTTC. The chain carries TRBV7-2 and TRBJ2-1; no clear D. V lost 5 bases, J lost 13 bases, and 12 bases lay in between. Germline assignment: CDR1 SGHTA and CDR2 FQGNSA. The CDR3 loop spans 11 amino acids.

The rearrangement links TRBV6-6 to TRBJ2-5; no clear D. The CDR3 extends over 17 amino acids. Germline loops: CDR1 MNHNY, CDR2 SVGAGI (reference sequence). V lost 0 bases and J lost 4, with 18 bases in between. This chain's CDR3 is CASSYSKSGSPPETQYF. The CDR3 DNA reads TGTGCCAGCAGTTACTCGAAATCAGGAAGCCCCCCAGAGACCCAGTACTTC.

The chain carries TRBV5-1 and TRBJ1-2, with TRBD1 identical over 9 bases. The germline V gene encodes CDR1 SGHRS and CDR2 YFSETQ. CDR3 length: 13 residues. V lost 3 bases to trimming and J lost 9 bases; unmatched junction nucleotides: 6. For the CDR3, the DNA is TGCGCCAGCAGCTCAACAGGACAGGGGAGCTACACCTTC. It specifies CASSSTGQGSYTF.

This clonotype was observed a handful of times. This chain joins TRBV4-3 and TRBJ2-2, with D hard to call. The CDR3 contains 13 residues. V was trimmed by 3 bases and J by 2 bases, leaving 4 bases between them. CDR1 LGHNA and CDR2 YSLEER come from the germline V gene. The CDR3 DNA reads TGCGCCAGCAGCCAGACTAACACCGGGGAGCTGTTTTTT. Protein product: CASSQTNTGELFF.

The V gene is TRBV6-6, the J gene TRBJ1-5; TRBD1 might be the D (5 bases). The CDR3 contains 15 residues. V was clipped by 3 bases and J by 3 bases, with 12 bases between them. Germline CDR1 reads MNHNY; CDR2 reads SVGAGI (reference sequence). The CDR3 region is CASSYKWGPNQPQHF. CDR3 coding DNA: TGTGCCAGCAGTTATAAATGGGGACCCAATCAGCCCCAGCATTTT.

This clonotype was counted at least ten times. The CDR3 DNA is TGTGCCAGCAGTTCCAACAGGTTGGGTGGCTACACCTTC. Its translation: CASSSNRLGGYTF. The chain employs TRBV6-5 and TRBJ1-2; D possibly corresponds to TRBD1 (5 bases). Germline V gene sequence: CDR1 MNHEY, CDR2 SVGAGI. The CDR3 spans 13 residues. The V gene lost 4 bases and the J gene lost 7 bases, with 13 bases spanning the gap.

There are a few counts of this clonotype. V and J are TRBV11-2 and TRBJ2-3; no clear D gene. The CDR3 is 16 residues long. Germline V gives CDR1 SGHAT, CDR2 FQNNGV. Trimming shortened V by 1 base and J by 0 bases, and 11 bases separated the two germline ends. In nucleotides, the CDR3 is TGTGCCAGCAGCTTAGCTGGCGCTCCTAGCACAGATACGCAGTATTTT. This translates into CASSLAGAPSTDTQYF.

In this sample, this clonotype turned up a few times. J is TRBJ2-1 and V is TRBV2; 12 bases map to TRBD2. V was pared by 7 bases and J by 4 bases, with 2 bases of the junction left unmatched. The CDR3 consists of 14 residues. CDR1 SNHLY and CDR2 FYNNEI come from the germline V gene. The CDR3 DNA reads TGTGCCAGCACCGGACTAGCGGGGTACAATGAGCAGTTCTTC. Translated: CASTGLAGYNEQFF.

The J gene is TRBJ2-7, the V gene TRBV5-1; D possibly corresponds to TRBD2 (5 bases). Germline lookup yields CDR1 SGHRS and CDR2 YFSETQ. V was cut by 4 bases and J by 4 bases, with 15 bases left in between. CDR3 length: 14 amino acids. For the CDR3, the DNA is TGCGCCAGCAGCCCACTAACTAGGGAATACGAGCAGTACTTC. Amino acid sequence: CASSPLTREYEQYF.

This clonotype was seen ten or more times. The chain employs TRBV20-1 and TRBJ2-7; no firm D call. This CDR3 region has 11 residues. Trimming stripped 1 base from V and 3 bases from J, with 4 bases between. Germline lookup yields CDR1 DFQATT and CDR2 SNEGSKA (reference sequence). The CDR3 sequence is CSARGYYEQYF. In DNA, the CDR3 is TGCAGTGCTAGAGGTTACTACGAGCAGTACTTC.

This clonotype was detected many times. V gene TRBV21-1 combines with J gene TRBJ1-5. TRBV21-1 is shown as a pseudogene. The CDR3 is 16 amino acids. The CDR3 is CASSKGGRRRNQPQHF. CDR3 coding DNA: TGTGCCAGCAGCAAAGGAGGCAGAAGAAGAAATCAGCCCCAGCATTTT.

This clonotype has ten or more counts. CDR3 amino acids: CASSTTGIGGNTIYF. CDR3 coding DNA: TGTGCCAGCAGCACCACAGGGATTGGTGGAAACACCATATATTTT. V and J are TRBV7-8 and TRBJ1-3, with D tentatively TRBD1 (6 bases). Germline V gene sequence: CDR1 SGHVS, CDR2 FQNEAQ. V dropped 5 bases and J dropped 3 bases, with 14 bases sitting between them. The length of the CDR3 is 15 residues. The full variable domain, with the rest looked up from reference TRBV7-8 and TRBJ1-3, is GAGVSQSPRYKVAKRGQDVALRCDPISGHVSLFWYQQALGQGPEFLTYFQNEAQLDKSGLPSDRFFAERPEGSVSTLKIQRTQQEDSAVYLCASSTTGIGGNTIYFGEGSWLTVV.

The sample holds many counts of this clonotype. V usage is TRBV10-3 and J usage is TRBJ1-1, with 7 bases lining up with TRBD1. V dropped 0 bases and J dropped 10; count of bases not matched to a gene: 8. This CDR3 spans 14 amino acids. The germline V gene encodes CDR1 ENHRY and CDR2 SYGVKD. The CDR3 sequence: CAISESDRSSRAFF. In DNA, the CDR3 is TGTGCCATCAGTGAGTCGGACAGGTCCAGTCGAGCTTTCTTT.

In its sample, this clonotype was seen many times. The CDR3 loop is CSAAATSGSTDTQYF. CDR3 DNA sequence: TGCAGTGCTGCTGCGACTAGCGGAAGCACAGATACGCAGTATTTT. The chain links TRBV20-1 to TRBJ2-3; 9 bases map to TRBD2. The CDR3 totals 15 residues. V lost 5 bases and J lost 0; bases outside the gene matches: 6. The germline V gene has CDR1 DFQATT and CDR2 SNEGSKA (reference sequence).

At least ten counts were recorded for this clonotype. The chain has TRBV7-2 and TRBJ1-1; TRBD1 might be the D (5 bases). This CDR3 is built from 14 residues. Trimming cost V 2 bases and J 5 bases, with 12 bases left between them. The V gene's germline CDR1 is SGHTA and CDR2 FQGNSA. The CDR3 bases are TGTGCCAGCAGCTTATATCAGGGAGGAACTGAAGCTTTCTTT. Translating it yields CASSLYQGGTEAFF. Variable domain in full (rest from reference TRBV7-2 and TRBJ1-1): GAGVSQSPSNKVTEKGKDVELRCDPISGHTALYWYRQSLGQGLEFLIYFQGNSAPDKSGLPSDRFSAERTGGSVSTLTIQRTQQEDSAVYLCASSLYQGGTEAFFGQGTRLTVV.

This clonotype has at least ten counts. This sequence joins TRBV4-2 and TRBJ1-4; D remains unclear. CDR3 length: 15 amino acids. Germline lookup yields CDR1 LGHNA and CDR2 YNFKEQ. V lost 0 bases and J 6 bases, leaving 11 bases between the germline ends. The CDR3 sequence is CASSQDPGMDEKLFF. The CDR3 nucleotides are TGTGCCAGCAGCCAAGACCCGGGTATGGATGAAAAACTGTTTTTT.

This clonotype was counted ten times or more. The V call is TRBV20-1, the J call TRBJ1-2, with D unresolved. The CDR3 has 13 amino acids. Germline V CDR1 and CDR2: DFQATT, SNEGSKA (reference sequence). Between the trimmed V and J ends, which lost 4 bases and 1 base, there was a span of 10 bases. As DNA, the CDR3 is TGCAGTGCTAAACTGACATTTAACTATGGCTACACCTTC. This gives the protein CSAKLTFNYGYTF.